This T cell receptor beta chain emerged from a study of graft-versus-host responses after intestinal transplantation. Regarding this clone: Its antigen remains unidentified.

Assay: immunoSEQ multiplex PCR; the TCRdb copy retains only in-frame clones and omits some. The sample contains about 94,000 clones, roughly 90% of which appear only once. Trimming removed 2 bases at V and 6 bases at J, with 14 bases between. The germline V gene encodes CDR1 SGHNT and CDR2 YYREEE (reference sequence). CDR3 length: 14 amino acids. This receptor was obtained from a human donor who received an intestinal transplant. The V gene is TRBV5-4, the J gene TRBJ1-2; unclear D gene. This sample comprised unstimulated CD8+ T cells sorted from spleen or lymph node cells, obtained before intestinal transplant. CDR3 sequence (DNA): TGTGCCAGCAGCTTAGACCTCCGCGAGGATGGCTACACCTTC. It is translated as CASSLDLREDGYTF. Full variable domain (outside the CDR3, taken from reference TRBV5-4 and TRBJ1-2): ETGVTQSPTHLIKTRGQQVTLRCSSQSGHNTVSWYQQALGQGPQFIFQYYREEENGRGNFPPRFSGLQFPNYSSELNVNALELDDSALYLCASSLDLREDGYTFGSGTRLTVV.